These 16 T cell receptor beta chains were sequenced from one sample in a study of cytomegalovirus exposure and HLA in healthy donors. The primer mix had 60 Vbeta and 13 Jbeta primers. Using immunoSEQ multiplex PCR, the repertoire was profiled, and TCRdb retains in-frame clones only, with some absent. The sample yields over 150,000 clones, approximately 82% seen once. Sample: PBMCs. These receptors originate from a girl under 10 years old in good health and CMV-seropositive.

This chain links TRBV4-1 with TRBJ2-1; a weak D match, TRBD1 (5 bases). V was trimmed by 6 bases and J by 7 bases, leaving 19 bases between them. Germline loops: CDR1 MGHRA, CDR2 YSYEKL. This CDR3 comprises 15 residues. This CDR3 reads CASRMQGGRSNEQFF. In nucleotides, the CDR3 is TGCGCCAGCAGGATGCAGGGTGGTCGGTCGAATGAGCAGTTCTTC.

The chain uses TRBV19 and TRBJ1-6; D gene uncertain. Germline CDR1 and CDR2: LNHDA and SQIVND (reference sequence). This CDR3 is built from 14 residues. The ends were cut back, 7 bases at V and 7 bases at J, with 14 bases in the middle. CDR3 in amino acids: CASNPGINNSPLHF. CDR3 nucleotides: TGTGCCAGTAACCCAGGAATAAACAATTCACCCCTCCACTTT.

This chain joins TRBV27 and TRBJ2-1, with 10 nucleotides matching TRBD2. This CDR3 contains 15 residues. Germline values: CDR1 MNHEY, CDR2 SMNVEV (reference sequence). With V trimmed by 1 base and J by 9 bases, 6 bases remained unmatched. The CDR3, as DNA: TGTGCCAGCAGTTTATTCGGCTTAGCGGGAGGTGAGCAGTTCTTC. Its protein is CASSLFGLAGGEQFF.

About this clone itself: The DNA is omitted, as the CDR3 cannot be located on it reliably, and the CDR3 follows TCRdb's listing. The V call is TRBV6-5, the J call TRBJ1-1; TRBD1, the table's D call, lacks a check against the DNA. The CDR3 is 12 amino acids in total, end residues counted. Per the germline V gene, CDR1 is MNHEY and CDR2 is SVGAGI. The CDR3 spells CASSLVGQGSFF.

This clone was seen a single time. This chain joins TRBV10-3 and TRBJ2-1; 12 positions match TRBD2. Germline V lookup: CDR1 ENHRY, CDR2 SYGVKD. The CDR3 is 13 amino acids. Losses at the gene ends were 7 bases for V and 7 bases for J; bases not matched to a gene: 2. CDR3 amino acids: CAITGLAGNEQFF. The CDR3 nucleotides are TGTGCCATCACTGGACTAGCGGGGAATGAGCAGTTCTTC.

The rearrangement uses TRBV7-3 and TRBJ2-1; D uncertain. Trimming cost V 5 bases and J 5 bases, with 13 bases left between them. The CDR3 has 14 residues. Per germline, CDR1 SGHTA and CDR2 FQGTGA. Here the CDR3 reads CASSTPASDNEQFF. CDR3 sequence (DNA): TGTGCCAGCAGCACTCCCGCGAGCGACAATGAGCAGTTCTTC.

The V and J genes are TRBV25-1 and TRBJ1-5; D gene unclear. V dropped 2 bases and J dropped 6 bases, with 11 bases sitting between them. This CDR3 contains 14 residues. Germline V gene sequence: CDR1 MGHDK, CDR2 SYGVNS. CDR3 sequence reads: CASSEREGRQPQHF. In DNA, the CDR3 is TGTGCCAGCAGTGAACGGGAGGGCCGTCAGCCCCAGCATTTT.

The chain has TRBV11-2 and TRBJ2-3; TRBD2 agrees at 11 bases. The junction had 3 bases not matched to a gene; V was cut back by 4 bases and J by 0 bases. The CDR3 totals 16 residues. The germline V gene has CDR1 SGHAT and CDR2 FQNNGV. The CDR3 DNA sequence: TGTGCCAGCAGCTCCCTAGCGGGGGGAAGCACAGATACGCAGTATTTT. Its protein is CASSSLAGGSTDTQYF.

The chain carries TRBV7-3 and TRBJ2-1; perhaps TRBD2 as D (6 bases). Between the trimmed V and J ends, which lost 2 bases and 2 bases, there was a span of 7 bases. CDR3 length: 14 residues. Per germline, CDR1 SGHTA and CDR2 FQGTGA. The CDR3 loop reads CASSLGGTYNEQFF. CDR3 DNA sequence: TGTGCCAGCAGCTTAGGGGGGACCTACAATGAGCAGTTCTTC.

This clone was recorded once. V and J are TRBV4-1 and TRBJ1-2; weak D call: TRBD1 (5 bases). Trimming removed 0 bases from V and 5 bases from J, with 16 bases in between. Germline CDR1 and CDR2: MGHRA and YSYEKL. The CDR3 contains 16 residues. The chain's CDR3 is CASSQEPDMIVYGYTF. As DNA, the CDR3 is TGCGCCAGCAGCCAAGAACCGGACATGATAGTTTATGGCTACACCTTC.

This clone was seen only a few times. The V gene is TRBV6-6, the J gene TRBJ1-5; maybe TRBD1 (6 bases). The germline V gene has CDR1 MNHNY and CDR2 SVGAGI (reference sequence). The CDR3 consists of 13 residues. V was trimmed by 6 bases and J by 3 bases, leaving 9 bases between them. The CDR3 sequence is CASRNRDNQPQHF. Here the CDR3 DNA reads TGTGCCAGCAGGAACAGGGACAATCAGCCCCAGCATTTT.

The chain carries TRBV30 and TRBJ1-3; possible D gene TRBD1, 6 bases. Germline V lookup: CDR1 GTSNPN, CDR2 SVGIG (reference sequence). The V gene lost 3 bases and the J gene lost 0 bases, with 12 bases spanning the gap. The CDR3 loop spans 15 amino acids. In DNA form, the CDR3 reads TGTGCCTGGAGCACAGGGATGAGCTCTGGAAACACCATATATTTT. Its protein is CAWSTGMSSGNTIYF.

The chain is built from TRBV19 and TRBJ2-2; 8 nucleotides line up with TRBD2. The CDR3 consists of 15 residues. Germline V gives CDR1 LNHDA, CDR2 SQIVND (reference sequence). The V segment lost 7 bases and the J segment 6 bases; nucleotides outside the gene matches: 10. In DNA, the CDR3 is TGTGCCAGTATCCCCTCGGCGGGAGGCCCCGGGGAGCTGTTTTTT. Its translation is CASIPSAGGPGELFF. The full variable domain, with the rest looked up from reference TRBV19 and TRBJ2-2, is DGGITQSPKYLFRKEGQNVTLSCEQNLNHDAMYWYRQDPGQGLRLIYYSQIVNDFQKGDIAEGYSVSREKKESFPLTVTSAQKNPTAFYLCASIPSAGGPGELFFGEGSRLTVL.

The V and J genes are TRBV2 and TRBJ1-2, with D uncertain. The CDR3 runs 14 residues. V lost 7 bases, J lost 3 bases, and 15 bases lay in between. Germline loops: CDR1 SNHLY, CDR2 FYNNEI. CDR3 loop: CASNSVSRDYGYTF. The CDR3 DNA follows: TGTGCCAGCAACTCGGTCTCGCGGGACTATGGCTACACCTTC.

The chain has TRBV4-1 and TRBJ2-1; 12 nucleotides agree with TRBD2. The CDR3 covers 17 residues. CDR1 and CDR2 (germline): MGHRA, YSYEKL. V dropped 2 bases and J dropped 6; count of bases not matched to a gene: 8. CDR3 DNA: TGCGCCAGCAGCCAAAAGGCCGGGACTAGCGGGTCCAATGAGCAGTTCTTC. Translation: CASSQKAGTSGSNEQFF.

About this clone itself: The same CDR3 also results from other DNA sequences found in this sample. The rearrangement links TRBV5-1 to TRBJ2-1; D gene ambiguous. CDR3 size: 13 residues. Germline V gene data show CDR1 as SGHRS and CDR2 as YFSETQ. Trimming cost V 0 bases and J 4 bases, with 5 bases left between them. This CDR3 is CASSLGLYNEQFF. Here the CDR3 DNA reads TGCGCCAGCAGCTTGGGACTTTACAATGAGCAGTTCTTC.